This is a list of T cell receptor beta chains from one sample in a study of blood T cell repertoires in COVID-19. Profiling relied on immunoSEQ multiplex PCR, and the TCRdb table lists in-frame clones only, not all of them. The sample contains 80,000 or so clones, roughly 80% of which appear only once. Sequencing used peripheral blood. The receptors were sampled from a woman aged 70-85 years with acute or convalescent COVID-19. The CDR3 runs from the conserved cysteine through the conserved F or W. The order of the fields is clone size, D gene, V gene, J gene, CDR3 DNA, CDR3 protein. A D gene is named only where the DNA matches it firmly. Some rows have no size entry. The others give once, few or many, or a class for an expanded clone.

few	.	TRBV27	TRBJ1-4	TGTGCCAGCAGTTTAACCCCGGGACATTTAAATGAAAAACTGTTTTTT	CASSLTPGHLNEKLFF
.	TRBD1	TRBV6-5	TRBJ1-2	TGTGCCAGCAGTTACTCGACAGGGGTAGATGGCTACACCTTC	CASSYSTGVDGYTF
.	.	TRBV6-2/TRBV6-3	TRBJ1-2	TGTGCCAGCAGTTACACCAGCTATGGCTACACCTTC	CASSYTSYGYTF
.	TRBD1	TRBV5-8	TRBJ2-2	TGTGCCAGCAGCCCCGGACAGGTGGAAATCCACCGGGAGCTGTTTTTT	CASSPGQVEIHRELFF
few	.	TRBV16	TRBJ1-1	TGTGCCAGCAGCCGCCGGGAGAACACTGAAGCTTTCTTT	CASSRRENTEAFF
.	TRBD1	TRBV6-5	TRBJ1-2	TGTGCCAGCAGTACAGGGGTGGGCTACACCTTC	CASSTGVGYTF
.	.	TRBV10-3	TRBJ1-1	TGTGCCATCAGTGCGCAGACGGAGGGCACTGAAGCTTTCTTT	CAISAQTEGTEAFF
.	TRBD1	TRBV19	TRBJ2-7	TGTGCCAGTAGTGCCCGGGACAGGGGGGCCTACGAGCAGTACTTC	CASSARDRGAYEQYF
.	.	TRBV6-5	TRBJ1-1	TGTGCCAGCACCCTACAGGGGAACACTGAAGCTTTCTTT	CASTLQGNTEAFF
once	TRBD1	TRBV11-2	TRBJ1-2	TGTGCCAGCAGCCGCAGGGACAGGGAGTCGTTCTCTGGCTACACCTTC	CASSRRDRESFSGYTF
once	TRBD1	TRBV6-5	TRBJ1-2	TGTGCCAGCAGACCGACAGGGACCTATGGCTACACCTTC	CASRPTGTYGYTF
.	.	TRBV9	TRBJ1-2	TGTGCCAGCAGCACCGACGCGGGAATCTATGGCTACACCTTC	CASSTDAGIYGYTF
.	.	TRBV11-3	TRBJ1-1	TGTGCCAGCAGCTTCAGTCAGGACACTGAAGCTTTCTTT	CASSFSQDTEAFF
.	.	TRBV28	TRBJ1-6	TGTGCCAGCAGTGTCCCGGAGAATTCACCCCTCCACTTT	CASSVPENSPLHF
.	.	TRBV5-1	TRBJ1-2	TGCGCCAGCAGCTTCACAGGTGGTAGGGACTACACCTTC	CASSFTGGRDYTF
.	.	TRBV6-2/TRBV6-3	TRBJ1-5	TGTGCCAGCAGTTACTCGGGCAGGCCCCGTCAGCCCCAGCATTTT	CASSYSGRPRQPQHF
.	.	TRBV7-9	TRBJ2-7	TGTGCCAGCGAGGTCCTTGGCTACGAGCAGTACTTC	CASEVLGYEQYF
.	TRBD1	TRBV11-2	TRBJ1-2	TGTGCCAGCAGCTTGCAGGGGGCGAGTGGCTACACCTTC	CASSLQGASGYTF
.	TRBD1	TRBV7-8	TRBJ2-3	TGTGCCAGCAGCTTAGCGACAGGGATGAGTTACGATACGCAGTATTTT	CASSLATGMSYDTQYF
.	TRBD2	TRBV19	TRBJ2-5	TGTGCCAGTTCTCCCGGGGGGTTTGGACTTGGGGAGACCCAGTACTTC	CASSPGGFGLGETQYF